The clone carrying this T cell receptor (beta chain) came up many times. TRAV- and TRBV-specific primers primed first-strand cDNA, covering alpha and beta chains. Both a constant-region primer and a V-primer adapter served to amplify TCRs across 20 PCR cycles. MiXCR, applied by TCRdb to the reads, yields one record per CDR3 protein. The table has fewer than 110,000 distinct CDR3 sequences, around 21% seen once. The time point was: after trial treatment. Treatment meaning: LDRT plus nivolumab, ipilimumab, low-dose cyclophosphamide and aspirin (RACIN trial). Every donor's regimen consisted of nivolumab, ipilimumab, aspirin, low-dose cyclophosphamide and low-dose radiotherapy. These data come from a study of low-dose radiotherapy and immunotherapy resistance in tumors. The length of the CDR3 is 18 residues. Trimming took 0 bases from V and 3 from J, leaving 17 bases between them. Germline CDR1 and CDR2: LGHDT and YNNKEL (reference sequence).

The TCR comes from a male donor with prostate cancer. The chain combines TRBV3-1 with TRBJ2-2; D remains unclear. The sequences come from PBMCs, collected after low-dose radiotherapy plus immunotherapy. The CDR3 sequence: CASSQDRLSRLYTGELFF. The CDR3 DNA reads as TGTGCCAGCAGCCAAGACCGCCTGAGCCGTCTTTACACCGGGGAGCTGTTTTTT.